This T cell receptor beta chain was sequenced for a study of blood T cells in healthy people across ages. About the research overall: Per two T cells, about one barcoded beta molecule was captured through template switching. Overall study results and limits: Both higher diversity and more naive CD4+ cells marked long-lived donors when set against aged donors.

Samples had at least 7 million PBMCs isolated from them. This clonotype was found a few times. The antigen is undetermined. Primers used in a second PCR of about 7 to 11 cycles were a sample-barcoded 5' primer and a J-beta primer mix. MiXCR, applied by TCRdb to the 5' RACE reads, yields one record per CDR3 protein. The sample yields more than 750,000 distinct CDR3 sequences, 25% to 30% seen once. A further study also used this sample, focusing on T cells of mothers and their children.

The TCR sequence derives from a woman aged 40 to 49 in good health. What was sequenced was blood.

The CDR3 sequence is CASRGLRGGYGYTF. The CDR3 DNA sequence: TGTGCCAGCAGGGGGTTAAGGGGAGGCTATGGCTACACCTTC. The rearrangement uses TRBV6-6 and TRBJ1-2, with a weak D call TRBD1 (5 bases). Trimming shortened V by 6 bases and J by 4 bases, and 15 bases separated the two germline ends. Germline V lookup: CDR1 MNHNY, CDR2 SVGAGI (reference sequence). The CDR3 is 14 amino acids.